Listed here are 29 T cell receptor beta chains from one sample, sequenced in a study of T cell responses to AZD1222 COVID-19 vaccine. Using immunoSEQ multiplex PCR, the repertoire was profiled, and TCRdb retains in-frame clones only, with some absent. The profile shows roughly 150,000 clones, 85% to 95% of them singletons. The sequencing here drew on peripheral blood, taken 28 days after the second AZD1222 dose. The receptor source for this set is an adult who received the AZD1222 COVID-19 vaccine.

This sequence joins TRBV5-5 and TRBJ2-7; 8 positions agree with TRBD1. CDR1 and CDR2 from the germline V gene are SGHKS and YYEKEE (reference sequence). Trimming removed 0 bases from V and 4 bases from J; junction bases left unmatched: 9. The CDR3 extends over 16 amino acids. CDR3 protein: CASSLDLRGQDYEQYF. CDR3 nucleotide sequence: TGTGCCAGCAGCTTGGACCTTAGGGGACAGGATTACGAGCAGTACTTC.

The V gene is TRBV4-3, the J gene TRBJ2-1; 8 nucleotides align to TRBD1. The germline CDR1 and CDR2 sequences are LGHNA and YSLEER. Trimming cost V 4 bases and J 9 bases; bases outside gene matches: 8. The CDR3 consists of 14 residues. The CDR3 spells CASSLWTGHSEQFF. DNA of the CDR3: TGCGCCAGCAGCCTATGGACAGGGCACAGTGAGCAGTTCTTC.

V usage is TRBV7-9 and J usage is TRBJ1-1; D unclear. This CDR3 spans 15 amino acids. Germline values: CDR1 SEHNR, CDR2 FQNEAQ (reference sequence). The germline V and J ends were trimmed by 1 base and 4 bases, with 13 bases remaining between them. The CDR3 nucleotides read TGTGCCAGCAGCTTAGTGATAGGGTCGGGCACTGAAGCTTTCTTT. Its protein is CASSLVIGSGTEAFF.

The chain combines TRBV28 with TRBJ1-1, with D possibly being TRBD1 (6 bases). Germline V lookup: CDR1 MDHEN, CDR2 SYDVKM. CDR3 length equals 11 residues. V lost 2 bases, J lost 11 bases, and 9 bases lay in between. The chain's CDR3 is CASSLQGGAFF. DNA for the CDR3: TGTGCCAGCAGTTTACAAGGGGGGGCTTTCTTT.

This chain links TRBV5-8 with TRBJ1-1, with 11 bases fitting TRBD1. The ends lost 0 bases at V and 1 base at J; junction bases unmatched: 5. The CDR3 has 17 residues. The germline CDR1 and CDR2 sequences are SGHTS and YDEGEE. This CDR3 is CASSLGTGGWKNTEAFF. The CDR3 bases are TGTGCCAGCAGCTTGGGGACAGGGGGCTGGAAGAACACTGAAGCTTTCTTT. The whole variable domain, filled in from reference TRBV5-8 and TRBJ1-1, reads EAGVTQSPTHLIKTRGQQATLRCSPISGHTSVYWYQQALGLGLQFLLWYDEGEERNRGNFPPRFSGRQFPNYSSELNVNALELEDSALYLCASSLGTGGWKNTEAFFGQGTRLTVV.

V usage is TRBV7-2 and J usage is TRBJ2-5, with TRBD2 identical over 9 bases. The CDR3 is 14 amino acids. Unmatched junction bases numbered 2, after V lost 5 bases and J lost 1 base. CDR1 is SGHTA and CDR2 is FQGNSA in the germline V gene. Here the CDR3 reads CASSPSGIQETQYF. The DNA for the CDR3 is TGTGCCAGCAGCCCTAGCGGGATCCAAGAGACCCAGTACTTC. Using reference TRBV7-2 and TRBJ2-5 for the parts outside the CDR3, the full variable domain is GAGVSQSPSNKVTEKGKDVELRCDPISGHTALYWYRQSLGQGLEFLIYFQGNSAPDKSGLPSDRFSAERTGGSVSTLTIQRTQQEDSAVYLCASSPSGIQETQYFGPGTRLLVL.

CDR3 nucleotides: TGTGCCAGTAGTATGAGGGATCAGACTCCCAGGAGGGAGACCCAGTACTTC. Protein product: CASSMRDQTPRRETQYF. This sequence joins TRBV19 and TRBJ2-5; TRBD2 might be the D (5 bases). CDR3 length: 17 residues. V dropped 3 bases and J dropped 5 bases, with 22 bases sitting between them. CDR1 is LNHDA, CDR2 SQIVND, per germline (reference sequence).

V is TRBV30 and J is TRBJ1-2, with D possibly matching TRBD1 (5 bases). The germline V gene has CDR1 GTSNPN and CDR2 SVGIG (reference sequence). This CDR3 has 11 amino acids. Trimming removed 6 bases at V and 9 bases at J, with 14 bases between. The CDR3 nucleotides read TGTGCCTGCGCGAGGGGTTTTCGCTACACCTTC. Translating gives CACARGFRYTF.

The V call is TRBV29-1, the J call TRBJ1-5, with a possible D match to TRBD1 (5 bases). Germline lookup yields CDR1 SQVTM and CDR2 ANQGSEA. The CDR3 is 14 amino acids. Trimming removed 6 bases from V and 11 bases from J, with 23 bases in between. The CDR3 spells CSVGDGWVVESQHF. Here the CDR3 DNA reads TGCAGCGTCGGGGACGGGTGGGTAGTTGAGTCCCAGCATTTT. The full variable domain, its missing parts supplied by reference TRBV29-1 and TRBJ1-5, is SAVISQKPSRDICQRGTSLTIQCQVDSQVTMMFWYRQQPGQSLTLIATANQGSEATYESGFVIDKFPISRPNLTFSTLTVSNMSPEDSSIYLCSVGDGWVVESQHFGDGTRLSIL.

J is TRBJ1-6 and V is TRBV27; no clear D. Trimming pared 11 bases from V and 6 bases from J, leaving 11 bases between. This CDR3 is 12 amino acids long. Germline V gene sequence: CDR1 MNHEY, CDR2 SMNVEV (reference sequence). CDR3 in amino acids: CACRSGNSPLHF. The CDR3 DNA reads TGTGCCTGCCGATCCGGTAATTCACCCCTCCACTTT.

The chain links TRBV4-1 to TRBJ1-1; a possible D gene is TRBD1 (5 bases). CDR1 and CDR2 from the germline V gene are MGHRA and YSYEKL. V was clipped by 3 bases and J by 1 base, with 12 bases between them. The CDR3 is made up of 15 amino acids. The CDR3 DNA reads as TGCGCCAGCAGCCAGGCCATTGGACAGAACACTGAAGCTTTCTTT. Translating gives CASSQAIGQNTEAFF.

The chain couples TRBV6-6 to TRBJ2-5; D not resolved. The V gene lost 3 bases and the J gene lost 1 base, with 15 bases spanning the gap. The CDR3 is made up of 16 amino acids. CDR1 is MNHNY and CDR2 is SVGAGI in the germline V gene (reference sequence). The CDR3 here is CASSYYPRVLQETQYF. The DNA for the CDR3 is TGTGCCAGCAGTTATTACCCCCGGGTGCTCCAAGAGACCCAGTACTTC.

This clone was detected only once. The chain joins TRBV7-2 to TRBJ2-1; 9 nucleotides line up with TRBD1. Germline V gene data show CDR1 as SGHTA and CDR2 as FQGNSA. Trimming cost V 4 bases and J 4 bases; bases outside gene matches: 5. CDR3 length: 15 residues. CDR3 DNA sequence: TGTGCCAGCAGCTGGGGACAGGGAATATACAATGAGCAGTTCTTC. Translating gives CASSWGQGIYNEQFF. Variable domain in full (rest from reference TRBV7-2 and TRBJ2-1): GAGVSQSPSNKVTEKGKDVELRCDPISGHTALYWYRQSLGQGLEFLIYFQGNSAPDKSGLPSDRFSAERTGGSVSTLTIQRTQQEDSAVYLCASSWGQGIYNEQFFGPGTRLTVL.

The chain joins TRBV7-2 to TRBJ2-7; possible D gene TRBD1, 5 bases. V was shortened by 1 base and J by 5 bases, with 6 bases between the two germline ends. This CDR3 has 12 amino acids. The germline V gene encodes CDR1 SGHTA and CDR2 FQGNSA. This CDR3 is CASSLVGDEQYF. The CDR3 DNA is TGTGCCAGCAGCTTAGTAGGGGACGAGCAGTACTTC. The entire variable domain, with the rest obtained from reference TRBV7-2 and TRBJ2-7, is as follows: GAGVSQSPSNKVTEKGKDVELRCDPISGHTALYWYRQSLGQGLEFLIYFQGNSAPDKSGLPSDRFSAERTGGSVSTLTIQRTQQEDSAVYLCASSLVGDEQYFGPGTRLTVT.

The V call is TRBV7-9, the J call TRBJ2-2; the D gene is possibly TRBD2 (6 bases). The length of the CDR3 is 12 residues. Trimming cost V 7 bases and J 10 bases, with 13 bases left between them. Germline CDR1 reads SEHNR; CDR2 reads FQNEAQ (reference sequence). The CDR3 DNA sequence: TGTGCCAGCAAGAACAGGAGGGCGGAGCTGTTTTTT. Protein product: CASKNRRAELFF.

CDR3 protein: CASSYYSDNEQFF. CDR3 DNA sequence: TGTGCCAGCAGTTACTATAGCGACAATGAGCAGTTCTTC. The rearrangement uses TRBV6-2 or TRBV6-3 and TRBJ2-1; D is possibly TRBD2 (5 bases). The CDR3 sequence is 13 residues long. Trimming removed 1 base at V and 5 bases at J, with 6 bases between. CDR1 is MNHEY and CDR2 is SVGEGT in the germline V gene.

This chain links TRBV14 with TRBJ1-3; 7 bases agree with TRBD1. CDR3 length equals 15 residues. The germline V gene encodes CDR1 SGHDN and CDR2 FVKESK. The J segment lost 2 bases and the V segment lost 4 bases, leaving 5 bases of the junction unmatched. The CDR3 is CASSPAGTAGNTIYF. The CDR3 DNA is TGTGCCAGCAGCCCTGCCGGGACAGCTGGAAACACCATATATTTT.

The chain recombines TRBV5-1 with TRBJ2-1; the D gene is possibly TRBD2 (6 bases). This CDR3 comprises 15 residues. The ends were cut back, 0 bases at V and 6 bases at J, with 13 bases in the middle. Germline values: CDR1 SGHRS, CDR2 YFSETQ. The DNA for the CDR3 is TGCGCCAGCAGCTTGGATCGGCTAGCGCCCAATGAGCAGTTCTTC. Translated, it gives CASSLDRLAPNEQFF. Combining the CDR3 with reference TRBV5-1 and TRBJ2-1 gives the whole variable domain KAGVTQTPRYLIKTRGQQVTLSCSPISGHRSVSWYQQTPGQGLQFLFEYFSETQRNKGNFPGRFSGRQFSNSRSEMNVSTLELGDSALYLCASSLDRLAPNEQFFGPGTRLTVL.

The J gene is TRBJ2-1, the V gene TRBV7-3; the D is unclear. Germline V gives CDR1 SGHTA, CDR2 FQGTGA. The CDR3 spans 14 residues. Between the trimmed V and J ends, which lost 2 bases and 5 bases, there was a span of 10 bases. CDR3 sequence reads: CASSLPGSNNEQFF. DNA for the CDR3: TGTGCCAGCAGCTTACCCGGGTCTAACAATGAGCAGTTCTTC. The full variable domain, completed using reference TRBV7-3 and TRBJ2-1, is GAGVSQTPSNKVTEKGKYVELRCDPISGHTALYWYRQSLGQGPEFLIYFQGTGAADDSGLPNDRFFAVRPEGSVSTLKIQRTERGDSAVYLCASSLPGSNNEQFFGPGTRLTVL.

This sequence joins TRBV12-3 or TRBV12-4 and TRBJ1-6; possible D gene TRBD1, 5 bases. Deletions cut 6 bases from V and 9 bases from J, with 12 bases between. The CDR3 loop spans 13 amino acids. CDR3 DNA sequence: TGTGCCAGCAGCCGTGGGGACGGTTCACCCCTCCACTTT. Translating it yields CASSRGDGSPLHF.

The chain uses TRBV6-2 or TRBV6-3 and TRBJ1-2, with D perhaps matching TRBD1 (6 bases). This CDR3 is 12 amino acids long. Germline V CDR1 and CDR2: MNHEY, SVGEGT. V was pared by 5 bases and J by 7 bases, with 11 bases between. The CDR3 region is CASSRYRVGYTF. The CDR3, as DNA: TGTGCCAGCAGTCGATACAGGGTTGGCTACACCTTC.

The table lists this clone with a few counts. The chain employs TRBV12-3 or TRBV12-4 and TRBJ1-1, with D tentatively TRBD1 (5 bases). The CDR3 extends over 13 amino acids. V shed 1 base and J shed 3 bases, with 6 bases lying between them. CDR3 in amino acids: CASSLGTYTEAFF. For the CDR3, the DNA is TGTGCCAGCAGTTTAGGGACATACACTGAAGCTTTCTTT.

In this sample, this clone turned up once. This chain uses TRBV4-1 with TRBJ2-5, with unresolved D. This CDR3 contains 17 residues. Trimming took off 1 base at V and 5 bases at J, with 20 bases between the two ends. Germline loops: CDR1 MGHRA, CDR2 YSYEKL. The CDR3 coding sequence is TGCGCCAGCAGCCAAGTCCCCTCAGTGGATGAATTCGAGACCCAGTACTTC. Amino acid sequence: CASSQVPSVDEFETQYF.

The V and J genes are TRBV19 and TRBJ1-1; D might be TRBD1 (5 bases). V was clipped by 1 base and J by 2 bases, with 8 bases between them. The CDR3 has 14 residues. The germline gives CDR1 LNHDA, CDR2 SQIVND (reference sequence). The CDR3 region has the DNA TGTGCCAGTAGTATAGCTGGGGGTAACACTGAAGCTTTCTTT. Translation: CASSIAGGNTEAFF.

This chain links TRBV19 with TRBJ1-6, with 8 bases aligning to TRBD1. The CDR3 runs to 15 residues. Germline-derived CDR1 and CDR2 are LNHDA and SQIVND (reference sequence). After removal of 3 bases from V and 7 bases from J, the junction contained 5 bases not matched to a gene. The CDR3, as DNA: TGTGCCAGTAGTATGTCCAGGGGGCTCAATTCACCCCTCCACTTT. Translating gives CASSMSRGLNSPLHF.

The rearrangement joins TRBV7-9 to TRBJ1-1; D gene ambiguous. The CDR3 has 14 amino acids. Germline CDR1 is SEHNR and CDR2 is FQNEAQ (reference sequence). The V end lost 1 base, the J end lost 4 bases, and 10 bases lay between the germline ends. Here the CDR3 reads CASSLEPGSTEAFF. The CDR3 DNA reads as TGTGCCAGCAGCTTAGAACCCGGAAGCACTGAAGCTTTCTTT.

V usage is TRBV5-1 and J usage is TRBJ1-1; unclear D gene. The CDR3 is 14 amino acids. Germline CDR1 is SGHRS and CDR2 is YFSETQ. V was shortened by 0 bases and J by 0 bases, with 6 bases between the two germline ends. This chain's CDR3 is CASSLGGMNTEAFF. The CDR3 DNA follows: TGCGCCAGCAGCTTGGGCGGTATGAACACTGAAGCTTTCTTT.

The J gene is TRBJ1-1, the V gene TRBV5-1, with a possible D match to TRBD1 (5 bases). This CDR3 spans 15 amino acids. Trimming took 0 bases from V and 1 from J, leaving 10 bases between them. The germline V gene encodes CDR1 SGHRS and CDR2 YFSETQ. This CDR3 is CASSLAGRRNTEAFF. CDR3 DNA: TGCGCCAGCAGCTTGGCAGGGCGCAGGAACACTGAAGCTTTCTTT.

This chain uses TRBV28 with TRBJ1-2; no firm D call. The CDR3 sequence is 17 residues long. V was clipped by 4 bases and J by 4 bases, with 22 bases between them. CDR1 and CDR2 from the germline V gene are MDHEN and SYDVKM. CDR3 residues: CASSSLHSDSRGYGYTF. CDR3 in DNA: TGTGCCAGCAGTTCTCTCCATTCGGACTCAAGAGGCTATGGCTACACCTTC.